The clone carrying this TCR beta chain was found once. This entry is derived from a study of blood T cell repertoires in COVID-19. TCRdb keeps only in-frame clones here, not all; method: immunoSEQ multiplex PCR. This sample has 70,000 to 100,000 clones, with about 70% found just once. The CDR3 totals 13 residues. Germline CDR1 reads SGHNT; CDR2 reads YYREEE (reference sequence). Between the trimmed V and J ends, which lost 2 bases and 1 base, there was a span of 6 bases. The TCR sequence derives from an older woman in a cohort sampled during active or convalescent COVID-19. The sequencing sample was made of peripheral blood. The chain combines TRBV5-4 with TRBJ1-2; possibly TRBD1 for D (5 bases). The CDR3 region is CASSFDSNYGYTF. The CDR3 DNA follows: TGTGCCAGCAGCTTTGACAGTAACTATGGCTACACCTTC.